A selection of T cell receptor beta chains follows, all from one sample in a study of blood T cell repertoires in COVID-19. Here immunoSEQ multiplex PCR was the method, and the copy in TCRdb shows in-frame clones only, minus some. The data contain approximately 180,000 clones, roughly 77% of them singletons. The specimen was PBMCs or T cells enriched from blood (not recorded which). The receptors come from a woman in her forties or fifties with acute COVID-19. The CDR3 runs from the conserved cysteine through the conserved F or W. The order of the fields is D gene, J gene, clone size, V gene, CDR3 DNA, CDR3 protein. D genes are given only for firm matches. Clone sizes are given selectively: once, few, many, or a class where the clone is expanded.

d_call: -
j_call: TRBJ2-3
clone_size: -
v_call: TRBV11-2
cdr3_nt: TGTGCCAGCAGCTCTGAACAGGGAAGAGATACGCAGTATTTT
cdr3_aa: CASSSEQGRDTQYF

d_call: -
j_call: TRBJ1-4
clone_size: few
v_call: TRBV27
cdr3_nt: TGTGCCAGTATGGACAGTTATAATGAAAAACTGTTTTTT
cdr3_aa: CASMDSYNEKLFF

d_call: TRBD2
j_call: TRBJ2-1
clone_size: -
v_call: TRBV4-1
cdr3_nt: TGCGCCAGCAGCCAAGACTTTTGGAGCGGGGGGGTCGATGAGCAGTTCTTC
cdr3_aa: CASSQDFWSGGVDEQFF

d_call: TRBD1
j_call: TRBJ1-2
clone_size: -
v_call: TRBV5-6
cdr3_nt: TGTGCCAGCAGCGCCCCCCGGGACAGGGTACACTATGGCTACACCTTC
cdr3_aa: CASSAPRDRVHYGYTF

d_call: TRBD2
j_call: TRBJ2-3
clone_size: -
v_call: TRBV7-2
cdr3_nt: TGTGCCAGCAGCCCCACGCGGGGGGCCTATAGCACAGATACGCAGTATTTT
cdr3_aa: CASSPTRGAYSTDTQYF

d_call: -
j_call: TRBJ1-1
clone_size: -
v_call: TRBV23-1
cdr3_nt: TGCGCCAGCAGTCTGGGCAGGGAAGCTTTCTTT
cdr3_aa: CASSLGREAFF

d_call: TRBD1
j_call: TRBJ1-1
clone_size: -
v_call: TRBV5-4
cdr3_nt: TGTGCCAGCAGCTTGGTGTTCCCAGGGACAGGTGGTGTTCACACTGAAGCTTTCTTT
cdr3_aa: CASSLVFPGTGGVHTEAFF

d_call: -
j_call: TRBJ1-5
clone_size: -
v_call: TRBV6-5
cdr3_nt: TGTGCCAGCAGTTACTCAAAGACAGGTACAGGGCCCCAGCATTTT
cdr3_aa: CASSYSKTGTGPQHF

d_call: -
j_call: TRBJ2-2
clone_size: once
v_call: TRBV5-1
cdr3_nt: TGCGCCAGCAGCCCCGTTTCCGGGACCGGGGAGCTGTTTTTT
cdr3_aa: CASSPVSGTGELFF

d_call: TRBD2
j_call: TRBJ2-5
clone_size: -
v_call: TRBV7-3
cdr3_nt: TGTGCCAGCAGCTACGACGGACTAGCTGAGACCCAGTACTTC
cdr3_aa: CASSYDGLAETQYF

d_call: TRBD1
j_call: TRBJ2-1
clone_size: -
v_call: TRBV5-1
cdr3_nt: TGCGCCAGCAGCTTGCCGGGACAGGGCTTCGGGACTGGGCAGTTCTTC
cdr3_aa: CASSLPGQGFGTGQFF

d_call: TRBD1
j_call: TRBJ2-2
clone_size: -
v_call: TRBV19
cdr3_nt: TGTGCCAGTAGTATAGATCTGAGGGCCGGGACAGGGAGGACCGGGGAGCTGTTTTTT
cdr3_aa: CASSIDLRAGTGRTGELFF

d_call: TRBD1
j_call: TRBJ1-1
clone_size: -
v_call: TRBV5-4
cdr3_nt: TGTGCCAGCAGCCGGACAGGGCTGGACACTGAAGCTTTCTTT
cdr3_aa: CASSRTGLDTEAFF

d_call: TRBD1
j_call: TRBJ2-5
clone_size: few
v_call: TRBV24-1
cdr3_nt: TGTGCCACCAGTGAGACAGGGGGCGCAGAGACCCAGTACTTC
cdr3_aa: CATSETGGAETQYF

d_call: -
j_call: TRBJ2-5
clone_size: -
v_call: TRBV20-1
cdr3_nt: TGCAGTGCTAGTATCTCCCAGAAAGAGACCCAGTACTTC
cdr3_aa: CSASISQKETQYF

d_call: TRBD1
j_call: TRBJ1-6
clone_size: once
v_call: TRBV4-3
cdr3_nt: TGCGCCAGCAGCCAAGTTCCGTGGGGTCGGGGACAGGGTGTTGTTAGTTCACCCCTCCACTTT
cdr3_aa: CASSQVPWGRGQGVVSSPLHF

d_call: -
j_call: TRBJ2-3
clone_size: -
v_call: TRBV28
cdr3_nt: TGTGCCAGCAGCCCCCTATCCACAGATACGCAGTATTTT
cdr3_aa: CASSPLSTDTQYF

d_call: -
j_call: TRBJ2-5
clone_size: -
v_call: TRBV2
cdr3_nt: TGTGCCAGCAGTCTTACAGGGTACCAAGAGACCCAGTACTTC
cdr3_aa: CASSLTGYQETQYF

d_call: -
j_call: TRBJ1-3
clone_size: -
v_call: TRBV9
cdr3_nt: TGTGCCAGCAGCGTAGGGGCCGCCATATATTTT
cdr3_aa: CASSVGAAIYF

d_call: TRBD1
j_call: TRBJ2-5
clone_size: -
v_call: TRBV19
cdr3_nt: TGTGCCAGTAGTCCGTGGACAGGTCAAGAGACCCAGTACTTC
cdr3_aa: CASSPWTGQETQYF

d_call: -
j_call: TRBJ1-5
clone_size: -
v_call: TRBV11-2
cdr3_nt: TGTGCCAGCAGCTTAGGGAGGACAGTAGGGCAGCCCCAGCATTTT
cdr3_aa: CASSLGRTVGQPQHF

d_call: -
j_call: TRBJ1-2
clone_size: once
v_call: TRBV10-3
cdr3_nt: TGTGCCATCAGTGAGTTAGGCAGGGGTTTCTCTCTGGATGGCTACACCTTC
cdr3_aa: CAISELGRGFSLDGYTF

d_call: TRBD2
j_call: TRBJ2-2
clone_size: few
v_call: TRBV5-1
cdr3_nt: TGCGCCAGCACTGAGACTAGCCCGAACACCGGGGAGCTGTTTTTT
cdr3_aa: CASTETSPNTGELFF

d_call: -
j_call: TRBJ2-5
clone_size: -
v_call: TRBV3-1/TRBV3-2
cdr3_nt: TGTGCCAGCAGCCTTAGAGCAGGGTCCATTGGGGAGACCCAGTACTTC
cdr3_aa: CASSLRAGSIGETQYF

d_call: TRBD1
j_call: TRBJ2-4
clone_size: -
v_call: TRBV9
cdr3_nt: TGTGCCAGCAGCGCCGGGACAGGGGGCAATGCCAAAAACATTCAGTACTTC
cdr3_aa: CASSAGTGGNAKNIQYF

d_call: -
j_call: TRBJ2-1
clone_size: -
v_call: TRBV28
cdr3_nt: TGTGCCAGCAGGATAGGGAGTGCAGTCCAGGCACACAATGAGCAGTTCTTC
cdr3_aa: CASRIGSAVQAHNEQFF

d_call: -
j_call: TRBJ1-5
clone_size: -
v_call: TRBV14
cdr3_nt: TGTGCCAGCAGCCAAGGCCGCGGGGGGGGGCCCCTTGGGACCCAGCATTTT
cdr3_aa: CASSQGRGGGPLGTQHF

d_call: TRBD2
j_call: TRBJ2-5
clone_size: once
v_call: TRBV24-1
cdr3_nt: TGTGCCACCAGTGGGGGCACTAGCGGGGGGATACAAGAGACCCAGTACTTC
cdr3_aa: CATSGGTSGGIQETQYF

d_call: -
j_call: TRBJ1-2
clone_size: -
v_call: TRBV28
cdr3_nt: TGTGCCAGCACTGTACCAGGTGGCTACACCTTC
cdr3_aa: CASTVPGGYTF

d_call: TRBD2
j_call: TRBJ2-2
clone_size: -
v_call: TRBV11-3
cdr3_nt: TGTGCCTCTAAGGGCCTAGCGGGGGGTCTCCGTTATACCGGGGAGCTGTTTTTT
cdr3_aa: CASKGLAGGLRYTGELFF

d_call: TRBD1
j_call: TRBJ1-2
clone_size: once
v_call: TRBV3-1/TRBV3-2
cdr3_nt: TGTGCCAGCAGCCGAAATTCGGGACAGATTTATGGCTACACCTTC
cdr3_aa: CASSRNSGQIYGYTF

d_call: -
j_call: TRBJ2-1
clone_size: -
v_call: TRBV10-1
cdr3_nt: TGCGCCAGCAGTTCGGTCCTAATCCCCCACAATGAGCAGTTCTTC
cdr3_aa: CASSSVLIPHNEQFF

d_call: TRBD2
j_call: TRBJ2-3
clone_size: few
v_call: TRBV7-2
cdr3_nt: TGTGCCAGCAGCTTCCGACTAGCGGGGGGAAGAGATACGCAGTATTTT
cdr3_aa: CASSFRLAGGRDTQYF

d_call: -
j_call: TRBJ1-5
clone_size: -
v_call: TRBV18
cdr3_nt: TGTGCCAGCTCACCAGGGGGAGGGAATCAGCCCCAGCATTTT
cdr3_aa: CASSPGGGNQPQHF

d_call: -
j_call: TRBJ1-4
clone_size: -
v_call: TRBV25-1
cdr3_nt: TGTGCCAGCAGTGCGGCTGACAGCGCGGAAAAACTGTTTTTT
cdr3_aa: CASSAADSAEKLFF

d_call: TRBD1
j_call: TRBJ1-1
clone_size: -
v_call: TRBV28
cdr3_nt: TGTGCCAGCAGTGAGGGGGCGGAAAGGACTGAAGCTTTCTTT
cdr3_aa: CASSEGAERTEAFF

d_call: -
j_call: TRBJ1-4
clone_size: few
v_call: TRBV19
cdr3_nt: TGTGCCAGTAGTATAGGTGGGACTACGAATGAAAAACTGTTTTTT
cdr3_aa: CASSIGGTTNEKLFF

d_call: TRBD1
j_call: TRBJ1-1
clone_size: few
v_call: TRBV5-1
cdr3_nt: TGCGCCAGCAGACCCGTAACGGGACAGGGAGGAACTGAAGCTTTCTTT
cdr3_aa: CASRPVTGQGGTEAFF

d_call: -
j_call: TRBJ1-4
clone_size: once
v_call: TRBV10-2
cdr3_nt: TGCGCCAGCGGCACAGGGATCGGGGATGAAAAACTGTTTTTT
cdr3_aa: CASGTGIGDEKLFF

d_call: TRBD1
j_call: TRBJ1-6
clone_size: once
v_call: TRBV27
cdr3_nt: TGTGCCAGCTCCCGGACAGGGCGCCCCTATAATTCACCCCTCCACTTT
cdr3_aa: CASSRTGRPYNSPLHF

d_call: -
j_call: TRBJ2-2
clone_size: -
v_call: TRBV6-5
cdr3_nt: TGTGCCAGCAGAAGGACAGCGAACACCGGGGAGCTGTTTTTT
cdr3_aa: CASRRTANTGELFF

d_call: -
j_call: TRBJ2-2
clone_size: -
v_call: TRBV7-2
cdr3_nt: TGTGCCAGCAGCTCCATCACCGGGGAGCTGTTTTTT
cdr3_aa: CASSSITGELFF

d_call: TRBD2
j_call: TRBJ2-5
clone_size: few
v_call: TRBV4-2
cdr3_nt: TGTGCCAGCAGCCAAGGGGGGGTAGCGGGGGCCCAAGAGACCCAGTACTTC
cdr3_aa: CASSQGGVAGAQETQYF

d_call: TRBD2
j_call: TRBJ2-3
clone_size: -
v_call: TRBV10-3
cdr3_nt: TGTGCCATCAGTGGCGGGGGGGCTCCAGATACGCAGTATTTT
cdr3_aa: CAISGGGAPDTQYF

d_call: TRBD1
j_call: TRBJ1-5
clone_size: -
v_call: TRBV19
cdr3_nt: TGTGCCAGTGAATCGGGGGGGACAGGGGGTAATCAGCCCCAGCATTTT
cdr3_aa: CASESGGTGGNQPQHF